These T cell receptor beta chains were read from a single sample in a study of blood T cell repertoires in COVID-19. Clones were read by immunoSEQ multiplex PCR, and TCRdb kept only the in-frame ones, dropping some. In the table there are around 320,000 clones, approximately 88% of which are singletons. The sample was peripheral blood. The receptors shown here come from a woman aged 25-40 years who had recovered from COVID-19. Each CDR3 is given with its conserved first and last residue. The order of the fields is D gene, V gene, J gene, clone size, CDR3 protein, CDR3 DNA. D genes are given only for firm matches. The size of a clone is reported for some rows only, either as once, few or many, or as a class for expanded clones.

D gene: -; V gene: TRBV7-2; J gene: TRBJ2-5; clone size: once; CDR3 protein: CASSLMGGDTKSETQYF; CDR3 DNA: TGTGCCAGCAGCTTAATGGGAGGGGACACTAAATCGGAGACCCAGTACTTC
D gene: -; V gene: TRBV19; J gene: TRBJ1-5; clone size: -; CDR3 protein: CASNMAQDQPQHF; CDR3 DNA: TGTGCCAGTAATATGGCACAGGATCAGCCCCAGCATTTT
D gene: TRBD2; V gene: TRBV28; J gene: TRBJ2-2; clone size: -; CDR3 protein: CASSSVAGGQTGELFF; CDR3 DNA: TGTGCCAGCAGCTCCGTTGCGGGGGGGCAAACCGGGGAGCTGTTTTTT
D gene: TRBD1; V gene: TRBV27; J gene: TRBJ1-4; clone size: -; CDR3 protein: CASSETGWGLNEKLFF; CDR3 DNA: TGTGCCAGCAGCGAGACAGGGTGGGGCCTTAATGAAAAACTGTTTTTT
D gene: -; V gene: TRBV7-6; J gene: TRBJ2-3; clone size: -; CDR3 protein: CASSLGEAITDTQYF; CDR3 DNA: TGTGCCAGCAGCTTAGGAGAGGCAATCACAGATACGCAGTATTTT
D gene: -; V gene: TRBV7-3; J gene: TRBJ1-3; clone size: -; CDR3 protein: CASSLYTGNTIYF; CDR3 DNA: TGTGCCAGCAGCTTATATACAGGAAACACCATATATTTT
D gene: -; V gene: TRBV7-2; J gene: TRBJ1-2; clone size: -; CDR3 protein: CASSFPQAGYGYTF; CDR3 DNA: TGTGCCAGCAGCTTTCCTCAGGCTGGTTATGGCTACACCTTC
D gene: -; V gene: TRBV25-1; J gene: TRBJ2-2; clone size: -; CDR3 protein: CASSLLQGELFF; CDR3 DNA: TGTGCCAGCAGTCTTTTACAAGGGGAGCTGTTTTTT
D gene: -; V gene: TRBV10-3; J gene: TRBJ1-1; clone size: -; CDR3 protein: CAISEGGGNTEAFF; CDR3 DNA: TGTGCCATCAGTGAAGGGGGGGGAAACACTGAAGCTTTCTTT
D gene: TRBD1; V gene: TRBV27; J gene: TRBJ2-7; clone size: -; CDR3 protein: CAMRGQGGSSYEQYF; CDR3 DNA: TGTGCCATGAGGGGACAGGGGGGAAGCTCCTACGAGCAGTACTTC
D gene: -; V gene: TRBV19; J gene: TRBJ1-5; clone size: -; CDR3 protein: CASSKRAGDSNQPQHF; CDR3 DNA: TGTGCCAGTAGTAAGAGGGCAGGGGATAGCAATCAGCCCCAGCATTTT
D gene: -; V gene: TRBV30; J gene: TRBJ1-1; clone size: once; CDR3 protein: CAWSNSPGQPTEAFF; CDR3 DNA: TGTGCCTGGAGCAATTCACCGGGACAACCCACTGAAGCTTTCTTT
D gene: TRBD1; V gene: TRBV9; J gene: TRBJ2-1; clone size: -; CDR3 protein: CASSRTGTVDYNEQFF; CDR3 DNA: TGTGCCAGCAGCCGAACCGGGACAGTAGACTACAATGAGCAGTTCTTC
D gene: TRBD1; V gene: TRBV2; J gene: TRBJ2-7; clone size: few; CDR3 protein: CASSEGQGAYEQYF; CDR3 DNA: TGTGCCAGCAGTGAGGGGCAGGGGGCTTACGAGCAGTACTTC
D gene: -; V gene: TRBV9; J gene: TRBJ1-3; clone size: few; CDR3 protein: CASTETGLSSGNTIYF; CDR3 DNA: TGTGCCAGCACCGAAACGGGACTTAGCTCTGGAAACACCATATATTTT
D gene: TRBD1; V gene: TRBV6-2/TRBV6-3; J gene: TRBJ1-1; clone size: once; CDR3 protein: CASSLTGGRTEAFF; CDR3 DNA: TGTGCCAGCAGTTTAACAGGGGGGAGGACTGAAGCTTTCTTT
D gene: TRBD1; V gene: TRBV5-1; J gene: TRBJ2-5; clone size: -; CDR3 protein: CASSVDRVWETQYF; CDR3 DNA: TGCGCCAGCAGCGTCGACAGGGTATGGGAGACCCAGTACTTC
D gene: TRBD2; V gene: TRBV10-3; J gene: TRBJ2-3; clone size: -; CDR3 protein: CAISPGLAVPDTQYF; CDR3 DNA: TGTGCCATCAGCCCGGGACTAGCGGTCCCAGATACGCAGTATTTT
D gene: -; V gene: TRBV6-5; J gene: TRBJ1-1; clone size: -; CDR3 protein: CASSYSDLGGNTEAFF; CDR3 DNA: TGTGCCAGCAGTTACTCGGATCTCGGGGGGAACACTGAAGCTTTCTTT
D gene: TRBD2; V gene: TRBV2; J gene: TRBJ2-1; clone size: -; CDR3 protein: CASVGLAGGQFF; CDR3 DNA: TGTGCCAGCGTGGGACTAGCGGGGGGGCAGTTCTTC
D gene: TRBD1; V gene: TRBV25-1; J gene: TRBJ1-2; clone size: -; CDR3 protein: CASRQGANGYTF; CDR3 DNA: TGTGCCAGCAGACAGGGGGCAAATGGCTACACCTTC
D gene: TRBD1; V gene: TRBV11-2; J gene: TRBJ2-7; clone size: many; CDR3 protein: CASSLVGGTGTVSYEQYF; CDR3 DNA: TGTGCCAGCAGCTTAGTAGGAGGCACGGGGACAGTCTCCTACGAGCAGTACTTC
D gene: -; V gene: TRBV23-1; J gene: TRBJ1-4; clone size: -; CDR3 protein: CASSQRTGPATNEKLFF; CDR3 DNA: TGCGCCAGCAGTCAACGCACTGGGCCAGCAACTAATGAAAAACTGTTTTTT
D gene: -; V gene: TRBV12-3/TRBV12-4; J gene: TRBJ1-5; clone size: once; CDR3 protein: CASSLGGRVPQHF; CDR3 DNA: TGTGCCAGCAGTTTAGGAGGGCGCGTGCCCCAGCATTTT
D gene: TRBD2; V gene: TRBV2; J gene: TRBJ2-7; clone size: -; CDR3 protein: CASSEGSGDYYEQYF; CDR3 DNA: TGTGCCAGCAGTGAGGGTAGCGGGGACTACTACGAGCAGTACTTC
D gene: -; V gene: TRBV14; J gene: TRBJ1-2; clone size: -; CDR3 protein: CASSKSWSDGYTF; CDR3 DNA: TGTGCCAGCAGCAAATCCTGGTCGGATGGCTACACCTTC
D gene: TRBD2; V gene: TRBV29-1; J gene: TRBJ2-5; clone size: -; CDR3 protein: CSVRLAGDKETQYF; CDR3 DNA: TGCAGCGTCCGACTAGCGGGGGACAAAGAGACCCAGTACTTC
D gene: TRBD1; V gene: TRBV19; J gene: TRBJ2-5; clone size: -; CDR3 protein: CASSSKGAGETQYF; CDR3 DNA: TGTGCCAGTAGTAGTAAGGGGGCGGGAGAGACCCAGTACTTC
D gene: TRBD1; V gene: TRBV9; J gene: TRBJ1-2; clone size: -; CDR3 protein: CASSPRQGEESGYTF; CDR3 DNA: TGTGCCAGCAGCCCCCGACAGGGGGAAGAGAGTGGCTACACCTTC
D gene: -; V gene: TRBV6-1; J gene: TRBJ2-2; clone size: -; CDR3 protein: CASSEGTKNTGELFF; CDR3 DNA: TGTGCCAGCAGTGAAGGGACAAAGAACACCGGGGAGCTGTTTTTT
D gene: TRBD1; V gene: TRBV5-1; J gene: TRBJ1-3; clone size: -; CDR3 protein: CASSLGQGAGNTIYF; CDR3 DNA: TGCGCCAGCAGCTTGGGACAGGGAGCTGGAAACACCATATATTTT
D gene: -; V gene: TRBV18; J gene: TRBJ1-2; clone size: -; CDR3 protein: CASSPDGSYGYTF; CDR3 DNA: TGTGCCAGCTCACCCGATGGGAGCTATGGCTACACCTTC
D gene: TRBD1; V gene: TRBV28; J gene: TRBJ1-6; clone size: -; CDR3 protein: CASSLLTGIDSPLHF; CDR3 DNA: TGTGCCAGCAGTTTACTGACAGGGATAGATTCACCCCTCCACTTT
D gene: TRBD1; V gene: TRBV28; J gene: TRBJ2-7; clone size: -; CDR3 protein: CASIGATGVPSYEQYF; CDR3 DNA: TGTGCCAGCATCGGGGCGACAGGGGTCCCCTCCTACGAGCAGTACTTC
D gene: -; V gene: TRBV28; J gene: TRBJ1-5; clone size: -; CDR3 protein: CASPPGQGSIDGNQPQHF; CDR3 DNA: TGTGCCAGCCCCCCGGGTCAGGGGAGTATTGATGGCAATCAGCCCCAGCATTTT
D gene: TRBD2; V gene: TRBV6-4; J gene: TRBJ2-2; clone size: few; CDR3 protein: CASSPRRGAANTGELFF; CDR3 DNA: TGTGCCAGCAGCCCACGGCGGGGGGCCGCGAACACCGGGGAGCTGTTTTTT
D gene: -; V gene: TRBV10-3; J gene: TRBJ1-5; clone size: -; CDR3 protein: CAISDFRNQPQHF; CDR3 DNA: TGTGCCATCAGTGACTTCAGGAATCAGCCCCAGCATTTT
D gene: TRBD1; V gene: TRBV9; J gene: TRBJ2-7; clone size: -; CDR3 protein: CASSASGTGLEQYF; CDR3 DNA: TGTGCCAGCAGCGCGTCCGGGACAGGGCTCGAGCAGTACTTC
D gene: -; V gene: TRBV5-4; J gene: TRBJ2-7; clone size: -; CDR3 protein: CASSLGANYEQYF; CDR3 DNA: TGTGCCAGCAGCTTGGGGGCCAACTACGAGCAGTACTTC
D gene: TRBD2; V gene: TRBV5-1; J gene: TRBJ2-1; clone size: -; CDR3 protein: CASSLQLAGHEQFF; CDR3 DNA: TGCGCCAGCAGCTTGCAACTAGCGGGACATGAGCAGTTCTTC
D gene: -; V gene: TRBV5-1; J gene: TRBJ2-1; clone size: -; CDR3 protein: CASSPTGGDHLYNEQFF; CDR3 DNA: TGCGCCAGCAGCCCGACCGGAGGGGACCACCTTTACAATGAGCAGTTCTTC
D gene: -; V gene: TRBV14; J gene: TRBJ2-1; clone size: -; CDR3 protein: CASSTQGSNEQFF; CDR3 DNA: TGTGCCAGCAGTACCCAGGGGAGCAATGAGCAGTTCTTC
D gene: -; V gene: TRBV28; J gene: TRBJ1-5; clone size: -; CDR3 protein: CASSLDRPHQPQHF; CDR3 DNA: TGTGCCAGCAGTTTAGACAGGCCCCATCAGCCCCAGCATTTT
D gene: -; V gene: TRBV2; J gene: TRBJ2-7; clone size: once; CDR3 protein: CAGSLESSYEQYF; CDR3 DNA: TGTGCCGGCTCCTTGGAGAGCTCCTACGAGCAGTACTTC
D gene: TRBD1; V gene: TRBV19; J gene: TRBJ2-3; clone size: -; CDR3 protein: CASRARGWIDTQYF; CDR3 DNA: TGTGCCAGTAGGGCCAGGGGGTGGATAGATACGCAGTATTTT
D gene: -; V gene: TRBV18; J gene: TRBJ2-1; clone size: -; CDR3 protein: CASSPDRIFYNEQFF; CDR3 DNA: TGTGCCAGCTCACCGGACAGAATTTTTTACAATGAGCAGTTCTTC
D gene: -; V gene: TRBV21-1; J gene: TRBJ1-2; clone size: -; CDR3 protein: CASSRRANYGYTF; CDR3 DNA: TGTGCCAGCAGTAGAAGAGCTAACTATGGCTACACCTTC
D gene: -; V gene: TRBV5-8; J gene: TRBJ2-4; clone size: -; CDR3 protein: CASSLSRNIQYF; CDR3 DNA: TGTGCCAGCAGCTTGAGTAGAAACATTCAGTACTTC
D gene: -; V gene: TRBV9; J gene: TRBJ1-6; clone size: -; CDR3 protein: CASSPSSVPSPLHF; CDR3 DNA: TGTGCCAGCAGCCCTAGCTCGGTGCCGTCACCCCTCCACTTT
D gene: -; V gene: TRBV7-9; J gene: TRBJ1-4; clone size: -; CDR3 protein: CASSFWGREDGEKLFF; CDR3 DNA: TGTGCCAGCAGCTTCTGGGGGCGAGAAGATGGGGAAAAACTGTTTTTT
D gene: -; V gene: TRBV2; J gene: TRBJ1-3; clone size: -; CDR3 protein: CASSEMPGGNTIYF; CDR3 DNA: TGTGCCAGCAGTGAGATGCCGGGAGGAAACACCATATATTTT
D gene: TRBD2; V gene: TRBV19; J gene: TRBJ2-2; clone size: once; CDR3 protein: CASDAGTSGSGELFF; CDR3 DNA: TGTGCCAGCGACGCCGGGACTAGCGGTTCGGGGGAGCTGTTTTTT
D gene: TRBD2; V gene: TRBV6-1; J gene: TRBJ2-1; clone size: -; CDR3 protein: CASSEVSSGVTYNEQFF; CDR3 DNA: TGTGCCAGCAGTGAAGTGTCTAGCGGGGTCACCTACAATGAGCAGTTCTTC
D gene: TRBD1; V gene: TRBV2; J gene: TRBJ2-5; clone size: -; CDR3 protein: CASRGQGALKETQYF; CDR3 DNA: TGTGCCAGCAGAGGACAGGGGGCGCTTAAAGAGACCCAGTACTTC
D gene: -; V gene: TRBV3-1/TRBV3-2; J gene: TRBJ1-1; clone size: -; CDR3 protein: CASSQDIPQWTEAFF; CDR3 DNA: TGTGCCAGCAGCCAAGATATCCCGCAGTGGACTGAAGCTTTCTTT